This TCR beta chain comes out of a study of cytomegalovirus exposure and HLA in healthy donors. Overall study findings and caveats: Reported performance of the classifier showed diagnosis of cytomegalovirus status with high specificity and sensitivity.

The PCR contained 60 Vbeta and 13 Jbeta primers. The data were produced by immunoSEQ multiplex PCR, yet TCRdb's version contains in-frame clones alone and is incomplete. The table includes about 150,000 clones, 80% detected once. Between the trimmed V and J ends, which lost 1 base and 0 bases, there was a span of 8 bases. The CDR3 runs to 15 residues. Germline assignment: CDR1 SGHTS and CDR2 YDEGEE. In the case of this clone: What it recognizes is unknown.

The chain uses TRBV5-8 and TRBJ1-5, with D perhaps matching TRBD1 (6 bases). This sequence was found in a man aged 30 to 39 in good health and CMV-seropositive. Sequenced input: PBMCs. CDR3 loop: CASSLRGISNQPQHF. The CDR3 DNA sequence: TGTGCCAGCAGCTTGAGGGGGATTAGCAATCAGCCCCAGCATTTT. The whole variable domain, filled in from reference TRBV5-8 and TRBJ1-5, reads EAGVTQSPTHLIKTRGQQATLRCSPISGHTSVYWYQQALGLGLQFLLWYDEGEERNRGNFPPRFSGRQFPNYSSELNVNALELEDSALYLCASSLRGISNQPQHFGDGTRLSIL.